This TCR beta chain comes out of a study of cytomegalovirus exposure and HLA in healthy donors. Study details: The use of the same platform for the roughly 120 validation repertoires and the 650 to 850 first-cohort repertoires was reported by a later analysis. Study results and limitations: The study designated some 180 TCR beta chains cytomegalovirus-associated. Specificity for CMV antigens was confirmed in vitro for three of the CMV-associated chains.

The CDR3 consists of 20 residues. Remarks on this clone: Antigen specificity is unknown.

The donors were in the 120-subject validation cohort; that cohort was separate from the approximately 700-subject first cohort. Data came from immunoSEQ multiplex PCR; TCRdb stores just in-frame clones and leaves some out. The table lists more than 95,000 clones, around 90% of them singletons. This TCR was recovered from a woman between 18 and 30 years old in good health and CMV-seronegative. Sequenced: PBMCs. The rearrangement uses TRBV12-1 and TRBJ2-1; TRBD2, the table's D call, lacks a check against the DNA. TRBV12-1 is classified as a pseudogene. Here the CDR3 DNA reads TGTGCCAGCAGCTTTGAGGTAGCGGGAAAACCTACCCACTCCTACAATGAGCAGTTCTTC. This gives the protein CASSFEVAGKPTHSYNEQFF.